These T cell receptor beta chains were read from a single sample in a study of blood T cell repertoires in COVID-19. Measured with immunoSEQ multiplex PCR; TCRdb has only the in-frame clones, and not every one. Here the sample spans a few hundred thousand clones, around 87% being singletons. Sequenced sample: peripheral blood. These receptors were obtained from a man in his fifties with active or convalescent COVID-19. The CDR3 runs from the conserved cysteine through the conserved F or W. A D gene is named only where the DNA matches it firmly. Part of the rows lack a size; the others show once, few, many or a class for expanded clones.

>NA|TRBV5-1|NA|TRBJ2-2
CASRRTENTGELFF
TGCGCCAGCAGACGGACAGAGAACACCGGGGAGCTGTTTTTT
>TRBD1|TRBV19|many|TRBJ2-5
CASSPGTGGTKTQYF
TGTGCCAGTAGTCCGGGGACAGGGGGAACGAAGACCCAGTACTTC
>NA|TRBV6-5|NA|TRBJ1-6
CASSPPGSPLHF
TGTGCCAGCAGCCCCCCGGGTTCACCCCTCCACTTT
>NA|TRBV7-3|NA|TRBJ1-3
CASSLTMEWSTGNTIYF
TGTGCCAGCAGCTTAACAATGGAATGGAGCACCGGAAACACCATATATTTT
>NA|TRBV9|NA|TRBJ2-7
CASSVSASVEQYF
TGTGCCAGCAGCGTATCAGCGTCGGTAGAGCAGTACTTC
>NA|TRBV9|NA|TRBJ2-2
CASSVGVTLNTGELFF
TGTGCCAGCAGCGTAGGAGTGACTCTGAACACCGGGGAGCTGTTTTTT
>TRBD1|TRBV7-9|NA|TRBJ1-1
CASSRQGNTEAFF
TGTGCCAGCAGCCGACAGGGAAACACTGAAGCTTTCTTT
>TRBD1|TRBV10-3|NA|TRBJ1-5
CAISWTGGPNQPQHF
TGTGCCATCAGTTGGACAGGGGGCCCCAATCAGCCCCAGCATTTT
>NA|TRBV2|NA|TRBJ1-6
CASSEALRGNSPLHF
TGTGCCAGCAGTGAAGCGCTTCGGGGGAATTCACCCCTCCACTTT
>TRBD1|TRBV10-1|NA|TRBJ1-1
CASSDWTGGKVTEAFF
TGCGCCAGCAGTGATTGGACAGGGGGGAAGGTCACTGAAGCTTTCTTT
>TRBD2|TRBV4-1|NA|TRBJ2-1
CASSQGGGGALDEQFF
TGCGCCAGCAGCCAAGGGGGCGGGGGGGCCTTGGATGAGCAGTTCTTC
>NA|TRBV5-6|NA|TRBJ1-2
CASSAGPYGYTF
TGTGCCAGCAGTGCAGGGCCCTATGGCTACACCTTC
>NA|TRBV18|NA|TRBJ2-7
CASSPTGTTSYEQYF
TGTGCCAGCTCACCAACCGGGACAACATCCTACGAGCAGTACTTC
>NA|TRBV28|once|TRBJ1-6
CASSLWQVNSPLHF
TGTGCCAGCAGTTTATGGCAGGTTAATTCACCCCTCCACTTT
>TRBD1|TRBV5-6|NA|TRBJ1-4
CASSRDRVNEKLFF
TGTGCCAGCAGCCGGGACAGGGTTAATGAAAAACTGTTTTTT
>TRBD2|TRBV5-1|NA|TRBJ2-5
CASSLGLADAQETQYF
TGCGCCAGCAGCTTGGGACTAGCGGACGCCCAAGAGACCCAGTACTTC
>TRBD1|TRBV18|NA|TRBJ2-7
CASSPQGAGEQYF
TGTGCCAGCTCACCGCAGGGGGCGGGGGAGCAGTACTTC
>NA|TRBV10-1|once|TRBJ1-1
CASSQSRNTEAFF
TGCGCCAGCAGTCAGTCGCGGAACACTGAAGCTTTCTTT
>NA|TRBV2|once|TRBJ1-2
CASSAQGYGYTF
TGTGCCAGCAGTGCACAGGGATACGGCTACACCTTC
>TRBD1|TRBV9|NA|TRBJ2-7
CASSDGTAYEQYF
TGTGCCAGCAGCGACGGGACAGCCTACGAGCAGTACTTC
>NA|TRBV5-6|NA|TRBJ1-2
CASSLSGTVYGYTF
TGTGCCAGCAGCTTGTCAGGGACTGTCTATGGCTACACCTTC